This T cell receptor (beta chain) was documented in a study of CD4 T cells in relation to SARS-CoV-2 and coronaviruses. CDR3 size: 16 residues. The germline gives CDR1 ENHRY, CDR2 SYGVKD. V dropped 4 bases and J dropped 3 bases, with 17 bases sitting between them. Data came from immunoSEQ multiplex PCR; TCRdb stores just in-frame clones and leaves some out. The table has about 11,000 clones, about 89% seen once. This TCR was sampled from an adult with COVID-19. Sequencing input: naive CD4+ T cells from PBMCs. Documented subset: naive CD4+ T cells isolated by negative enrichment. The V and J genes are TRBV10-3 and TRBJ2-3; a possible D gene is TRBD1 (7 bases). Here the CDR3 reads CAISGQTGTVTDTQYF. The DNA for the CDR3 is TGTGCCATCAGTGGCCAGACAGGGACTGTAACAGATACGCAGTATTTT.